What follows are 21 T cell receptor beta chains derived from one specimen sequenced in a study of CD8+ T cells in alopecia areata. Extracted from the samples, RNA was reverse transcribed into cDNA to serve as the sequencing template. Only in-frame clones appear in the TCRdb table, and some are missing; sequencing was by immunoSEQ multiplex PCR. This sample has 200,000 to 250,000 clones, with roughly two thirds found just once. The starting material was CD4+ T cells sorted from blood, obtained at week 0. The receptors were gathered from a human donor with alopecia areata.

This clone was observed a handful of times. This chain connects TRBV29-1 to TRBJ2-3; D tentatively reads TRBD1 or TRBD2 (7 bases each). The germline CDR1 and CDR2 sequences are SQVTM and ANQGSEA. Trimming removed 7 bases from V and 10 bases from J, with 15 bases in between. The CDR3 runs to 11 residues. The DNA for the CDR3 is TGCAGCGCCAGGGGGGGTAGTCCGCAGTATTTT. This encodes CSARGGSPQYF.

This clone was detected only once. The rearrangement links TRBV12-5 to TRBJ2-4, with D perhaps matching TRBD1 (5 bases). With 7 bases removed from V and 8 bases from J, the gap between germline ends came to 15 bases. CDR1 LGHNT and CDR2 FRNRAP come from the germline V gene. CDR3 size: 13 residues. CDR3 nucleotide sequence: TGTGCTAGTGCTCTGGGGCAGGGCGACATTCAGTACTTC. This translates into CASALGQGDIQYF.

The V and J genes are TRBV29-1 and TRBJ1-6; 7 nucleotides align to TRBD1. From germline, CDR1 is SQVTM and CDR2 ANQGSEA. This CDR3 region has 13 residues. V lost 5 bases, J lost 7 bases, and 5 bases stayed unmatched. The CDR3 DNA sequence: TGCAGCGTTTCGACAGGGAGGAATTCACCCCTCCACTTT. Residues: CSVSTGRNSPLHF.

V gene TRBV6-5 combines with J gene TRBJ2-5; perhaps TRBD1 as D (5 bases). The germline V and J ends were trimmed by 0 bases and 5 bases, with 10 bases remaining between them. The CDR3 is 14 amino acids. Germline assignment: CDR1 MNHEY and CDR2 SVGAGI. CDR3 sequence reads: CASSYSWQGETQYF. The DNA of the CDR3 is TGTGCCAGCAGTTACTCTTGGCAGGGCGAGACCCAGTACTTC.

CDR3 coding DNA: TGTGCCAGCAGCTTAGTGGGCGGTGACACAGATACGCAGTATTTT. Its translation is CASSLVGGDTDTQYF. The V and J genes are TRBV7-9 and TRBJ2-3; no clear D. Germline loops: CDR1 SEHNR, CDR2 FQNEAQ (reference sequence). The V end was cut by 1 base, the J end by 2 bases, with 10 bases between. This CDR3 is 15 amino acids long.

The CDR3 sequence: CSVHWGGTEAFF. In DNA form, the CDR3 reads TGCAGCGTCCATTGGGGAGGCACTGAAGCTTTCTTT. V is TRBV29-1 and J is TRBJ1-1; no clear D. This CDR3 comprises 12 residues. V was trimmed by 6 bases and J by 4 bases, leaving 12 bases between them. CDR1 and CDR2 from the germline V gene are SQVTM and ANQGSEA.

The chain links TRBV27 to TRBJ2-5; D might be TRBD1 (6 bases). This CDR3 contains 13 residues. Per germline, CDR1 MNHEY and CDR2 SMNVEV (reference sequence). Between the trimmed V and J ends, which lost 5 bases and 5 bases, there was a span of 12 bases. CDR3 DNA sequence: TGTGCCAGCAGTATGGGGGCGAGGGAGACCCAGTACTTC. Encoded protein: CASSMGARETQYF.

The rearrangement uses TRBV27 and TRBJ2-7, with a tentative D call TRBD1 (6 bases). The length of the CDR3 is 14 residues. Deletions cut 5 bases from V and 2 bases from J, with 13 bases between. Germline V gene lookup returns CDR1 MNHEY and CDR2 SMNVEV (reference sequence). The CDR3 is CASSLWGTPYEQYF. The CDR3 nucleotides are TGTGCCAGCAGTCTGTGGGGGACACCCTACGAGCAGTACTTC.

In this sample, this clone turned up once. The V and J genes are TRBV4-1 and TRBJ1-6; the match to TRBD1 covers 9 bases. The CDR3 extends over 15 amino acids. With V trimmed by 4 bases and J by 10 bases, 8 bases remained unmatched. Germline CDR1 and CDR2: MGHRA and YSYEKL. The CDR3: CASSPRTGEGSPLHF. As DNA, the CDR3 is TGCGCCAGCAGCCCCCGGACAGGGGAAGGCTCACCCCTCCACTTT.

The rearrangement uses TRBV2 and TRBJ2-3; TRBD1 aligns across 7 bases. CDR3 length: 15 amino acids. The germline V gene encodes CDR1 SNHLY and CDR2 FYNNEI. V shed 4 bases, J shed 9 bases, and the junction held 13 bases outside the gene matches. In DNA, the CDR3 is TGTGCCAGCAGTGCCCGATCGACAGGGAAGCGAACGCAGTATTTT. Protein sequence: CASSARSTGKRTQYF.

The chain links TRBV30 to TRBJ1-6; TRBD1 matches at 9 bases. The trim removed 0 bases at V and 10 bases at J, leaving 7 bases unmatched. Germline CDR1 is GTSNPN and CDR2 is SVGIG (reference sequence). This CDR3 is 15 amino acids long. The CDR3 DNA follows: TGTGCCTGGAGTGTACAGGGGACAGGGAGCTCACCCCTCCACTTT. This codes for CAWSVQGTGSSPLHF.

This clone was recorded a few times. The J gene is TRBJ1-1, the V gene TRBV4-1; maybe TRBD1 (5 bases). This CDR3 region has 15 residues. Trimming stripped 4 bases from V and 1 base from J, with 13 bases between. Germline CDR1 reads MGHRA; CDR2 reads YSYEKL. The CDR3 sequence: CASSRFDRRNTEAFF. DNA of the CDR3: TGCGCCAGCAGCCGTTTTGACAGAAGGAACACTGAAGCTTTCTTT.

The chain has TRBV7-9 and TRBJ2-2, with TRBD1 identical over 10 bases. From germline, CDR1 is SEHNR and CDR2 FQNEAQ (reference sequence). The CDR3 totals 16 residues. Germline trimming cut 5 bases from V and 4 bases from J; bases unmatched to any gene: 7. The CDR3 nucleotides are TGTGCCAGCAGCCCCCCCGGGACAGGGGTCACCGGGGAGCTGTTTTTT. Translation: CASSPPGTGVTGELFF.

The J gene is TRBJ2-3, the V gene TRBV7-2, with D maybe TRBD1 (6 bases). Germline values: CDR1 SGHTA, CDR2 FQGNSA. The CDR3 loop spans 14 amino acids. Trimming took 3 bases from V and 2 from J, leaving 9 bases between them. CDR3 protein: CASSFRQDTDTQYF. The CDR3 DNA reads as TGTGCCAGCAGCTTTAGACAGGACACAGATACGCAGTATTTT.

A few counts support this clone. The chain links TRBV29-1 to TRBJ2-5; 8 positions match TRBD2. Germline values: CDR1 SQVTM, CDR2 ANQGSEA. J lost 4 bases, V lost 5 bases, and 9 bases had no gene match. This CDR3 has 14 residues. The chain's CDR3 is CSVPRSLAAETQYF. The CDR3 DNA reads TGCAGCGTTCCGAGGTCACTAGCGGCAGAGACCCAGTACTTC.

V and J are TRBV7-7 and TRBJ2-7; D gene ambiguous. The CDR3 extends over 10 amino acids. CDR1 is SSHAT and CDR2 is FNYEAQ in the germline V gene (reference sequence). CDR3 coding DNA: TGTGCTAGTCAGTCCTACGAGCAGTACTTC. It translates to CASQSYEQYF.

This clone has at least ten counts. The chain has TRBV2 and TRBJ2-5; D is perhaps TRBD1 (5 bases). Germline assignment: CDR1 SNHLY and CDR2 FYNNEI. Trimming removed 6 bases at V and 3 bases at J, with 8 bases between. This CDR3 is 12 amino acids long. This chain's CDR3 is CASRTDKETQYF. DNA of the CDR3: TGTGCCAGCAGAACGGACAAAGAGACCCAGTACTTC.

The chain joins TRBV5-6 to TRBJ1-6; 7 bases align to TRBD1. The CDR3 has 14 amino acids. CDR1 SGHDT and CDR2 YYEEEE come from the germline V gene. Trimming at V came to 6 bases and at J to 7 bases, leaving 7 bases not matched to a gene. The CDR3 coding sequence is TGTGCCAGCACCATGACAGGGTCGAATTCACCCCTCCACTTT. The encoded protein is CASTMTGSNSPLHF.

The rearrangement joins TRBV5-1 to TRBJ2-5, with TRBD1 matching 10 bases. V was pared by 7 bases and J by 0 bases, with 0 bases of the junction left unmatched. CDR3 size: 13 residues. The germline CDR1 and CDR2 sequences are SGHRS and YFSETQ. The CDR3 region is CASGTGDQETQYF. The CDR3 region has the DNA TGCGCCAGCGGGACAGGGGACCAAGAGACCCAGTACTTC.

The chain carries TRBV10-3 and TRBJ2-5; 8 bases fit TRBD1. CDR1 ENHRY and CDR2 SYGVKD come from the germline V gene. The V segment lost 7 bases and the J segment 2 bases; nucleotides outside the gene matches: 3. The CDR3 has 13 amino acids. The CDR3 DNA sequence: TGTGCCATCATGGGACAGGCTCAAGAGACCCAGTACTTC. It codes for CAIMGQAQETQYF.

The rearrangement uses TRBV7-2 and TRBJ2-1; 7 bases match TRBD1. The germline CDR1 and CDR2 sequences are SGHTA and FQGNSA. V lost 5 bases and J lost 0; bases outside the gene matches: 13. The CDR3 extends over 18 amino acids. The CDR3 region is CASSRRVQTGSSYNEQFF. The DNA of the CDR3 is TGTGCCAGCAGCCGTCGCGTCCAGACAGGGAGCTCCTACAATGAGCAGTTCTTC.